Described below is a single TCR beta chain sequence and its context. What it binds is unknown. This entry is derived from a study of cytomegalovirus exposure and HLA in healthy donors. Findings and caveats of the study: Later analysis showed most CMV-associated TCR beta chains appearing HLA-restricted.

Germline-derived CDR1 and CDR2 are MDHEN and SYDVKM. The CDR3 has 15 amino acids. Between the trimmed V and J ends, which lost 6 bases and 0 bases, there was a span of 11 bases. PCR was performed using 60 Vbeta and 13 Jbeta primers. Clones were read by immunoSEQ multiplex PCR, and TCRdb kept only the in-frame ones, dropping some. The data contain roughly 150,000 clones, about 80% of them singletons. The TCR sequence derives from a middle-aged man in good health and CMV-seropositive. The specimen sequenced was PBMCs. The chain links TRBV28 to TRBJ2-2; D might be TRBD2 (6 bases). CDR3 amino acids: CASRRAGTNTGELFF. As DNA, the CDR3 is TGTGCCAGCAGGCGGGCGGGAACGAACACCGGGGAGCTGTTTTTT.